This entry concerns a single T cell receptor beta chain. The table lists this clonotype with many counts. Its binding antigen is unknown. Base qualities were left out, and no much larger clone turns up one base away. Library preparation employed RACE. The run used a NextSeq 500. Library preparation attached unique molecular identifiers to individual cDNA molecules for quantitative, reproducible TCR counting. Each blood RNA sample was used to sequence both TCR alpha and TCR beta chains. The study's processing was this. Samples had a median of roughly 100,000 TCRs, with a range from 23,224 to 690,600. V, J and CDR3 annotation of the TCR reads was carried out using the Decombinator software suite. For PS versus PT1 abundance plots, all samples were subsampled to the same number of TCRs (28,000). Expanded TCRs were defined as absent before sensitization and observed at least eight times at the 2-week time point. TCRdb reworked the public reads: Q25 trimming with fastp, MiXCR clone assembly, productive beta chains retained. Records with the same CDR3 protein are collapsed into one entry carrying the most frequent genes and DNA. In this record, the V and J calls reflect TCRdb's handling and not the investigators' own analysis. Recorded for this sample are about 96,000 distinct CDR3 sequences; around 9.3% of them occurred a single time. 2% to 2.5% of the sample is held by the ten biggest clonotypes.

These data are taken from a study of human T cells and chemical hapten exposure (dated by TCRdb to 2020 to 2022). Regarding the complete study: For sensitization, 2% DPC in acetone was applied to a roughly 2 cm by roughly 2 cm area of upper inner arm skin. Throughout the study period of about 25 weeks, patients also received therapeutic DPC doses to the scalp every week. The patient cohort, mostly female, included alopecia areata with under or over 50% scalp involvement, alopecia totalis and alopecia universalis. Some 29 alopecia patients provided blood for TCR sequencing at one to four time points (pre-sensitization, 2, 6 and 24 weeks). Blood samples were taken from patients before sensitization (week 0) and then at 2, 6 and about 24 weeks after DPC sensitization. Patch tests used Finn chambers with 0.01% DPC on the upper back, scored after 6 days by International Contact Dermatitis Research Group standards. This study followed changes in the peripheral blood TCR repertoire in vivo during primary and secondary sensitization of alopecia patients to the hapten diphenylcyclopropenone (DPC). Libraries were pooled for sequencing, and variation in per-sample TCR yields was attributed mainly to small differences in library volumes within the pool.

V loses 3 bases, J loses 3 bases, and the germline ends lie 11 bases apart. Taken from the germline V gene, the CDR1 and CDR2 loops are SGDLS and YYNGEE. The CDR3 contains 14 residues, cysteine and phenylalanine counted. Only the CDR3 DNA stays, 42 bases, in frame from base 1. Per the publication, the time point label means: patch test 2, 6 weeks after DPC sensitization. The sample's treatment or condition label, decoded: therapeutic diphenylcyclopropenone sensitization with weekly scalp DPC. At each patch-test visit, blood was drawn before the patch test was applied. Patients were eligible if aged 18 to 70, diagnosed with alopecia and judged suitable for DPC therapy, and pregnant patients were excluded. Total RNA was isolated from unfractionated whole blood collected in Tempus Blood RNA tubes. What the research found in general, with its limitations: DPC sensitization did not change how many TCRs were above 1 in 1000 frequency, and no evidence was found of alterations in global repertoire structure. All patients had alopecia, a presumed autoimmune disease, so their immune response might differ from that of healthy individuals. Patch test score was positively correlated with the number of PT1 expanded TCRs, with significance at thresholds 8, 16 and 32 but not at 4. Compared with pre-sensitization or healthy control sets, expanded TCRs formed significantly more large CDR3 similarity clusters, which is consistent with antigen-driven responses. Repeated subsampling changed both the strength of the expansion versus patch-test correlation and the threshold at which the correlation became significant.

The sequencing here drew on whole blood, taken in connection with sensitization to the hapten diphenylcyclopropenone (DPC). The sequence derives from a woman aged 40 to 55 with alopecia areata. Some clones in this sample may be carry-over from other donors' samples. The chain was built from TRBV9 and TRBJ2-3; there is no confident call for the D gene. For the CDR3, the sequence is CASSAPVVTDTQYF. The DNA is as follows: TGTGCCAGCAGCGCGCCGGTGGTGACAGATACGCAGTATTTT.